A selection of T cell receptor beta chains follows, all from one sample in a study of cytomegalovirus exposure and HLA in healthy donors. Profiling relied on immunoSEQ multiplex PCR, and the TCRdb table lists in-frame clones only, not all of them. The sample has fewer than 150,000 clones; 60% to 80% are singletons. The sequencing input was PBMCs. Receptors were obtained from a young man in good health and CMV-seronegative. CDR3s include the opening cysteine and the closing phenylalanine or tryptophan. The D gene is left open where the match is weak. The listing skips clone size in some rows; elsewhere it reads once, few, many or a size class.

v_call: TRBV30
j_call: TRBJ2-7
d_call: -
clone_size: -
cdr3_nt: TGTGCCTGGAGCCAGACTCGGGACGAGCAGTACTTC
cdr3_aa: CAWSQTRDEQYF

v_call: TRBV2
j_call: TRBJ1-2
d_call: -
clone_size: -
cdr3_nt: TGTGCCAGCAGCGTTGGGACAAAAAACTATGGCTACACCTTC
cdr3_aa: CASSVGTKNYGYTF

v_call: TRBV5-1
j_call: TRBJ2-5
d_call: -
clone_size: -
cdr3_nt: TGCGCCAGCAGCTTTTTCAGGGAGACCCAGTACTTC
cdr3_aa: CASSFFRETQYF

v_call: TRBV9
j_call: TRBJ2-7
d_call: TRBD2
clone_size: -
cdr3_nt: TGTGCCAGCAGCGGGCGGGGGTCTCGGAACGAGCAGTACTTC
cdr3_aa: CASSGRGSRNEQYF

v_call: TRBV7-8
j_call: TRBJ2-3
d_call: -
clone_size: -
cdr3_nt: TGTGCCAGCAGCTTAGGCAGTAGCACAGATACGCAGTATTTT
cdr3_aa: CASSLGSSTDTQYF

v_call: TRBV5-4
j_call: TRBJ2-7
d_call: TRBD2
clone_size: -
cdr3_nt: TGTGCCAGCAGCCAATCCGGACTAGCGGGATACGAGCAGTACTTC
cdr3_aa: CASSQSGLAGYEQYF

v_call: TRBV6-5
j_call: TRBJ1-2
d_call: -
clone_size: -
cdr3_nt: TGTGCCAGCAGTGCCTCCGGGGTAGAATATGGCTACACCTTC
cdr3_aa: CASSASGVEYGYTF

v_call: TRBV9
j_call: TRBJ2-2
d_call: TRBD2
clone_size: -
cdr3_nt: TGTGCCAGCAGCGAATGGCTAGCGGGCCCGAACACCGGGGAGCTGTTTTTT
cdr3_aa: CASSEWLAGPNTGELFF

v_call: TRBV27
j_call: TRBJ2-7
d_call: -
clone_size: once
cdr3_nt: TGTGCCAGCAGGCTTACAGGATTCCCCTCCTACGAGCAGTACTTC
cdr3_aa: CASRLTGFPSYEQYF

v_call: TRBV6-4
j_call: TRBJ1-1
d_call: -
clone_size: -
cdr3_nt: TGTGCCAGCAGTGATGTAGTAGATTTGAACACTGAAGCTTTCTTT
cdr3_aa: CASSDVVDLNTEAFF

v_call: TRBV5-1
j_call: TRBJ2-3
d_call: -
clone_size: -
cdr3_nt: TGCGCCACCGGACAGACACCAGATACGCAGTATTTT
cdr3_aa: CATGQTPDTQYF

v_call: TRBV2
j_call: TRBJ1-5
d_call: TRBD1
clone_size: -
cdr3_nt: TGTGCCAGCAGGGACAGGGGTAATCAGCCCCAGCATTTT
cdr3_aa: CASRDRGNQPQHF

v_call: TRBV28
j_call: TRBJ2-7
d_call: -
clone_size: -
cdr3_nt: TGTGCCAGCAGTTTATATTCGAGGATTCAGTACTTC
cdr3_aa: CASSLYSRIQYF

v_call: TRBV11-2
j_call: TRBJ1-4
d_call: -
clone_size: -
cdr3_nt: TGTGCCAGCAGCTTAGACAGAGGGAGGGAAAAACTGTTTTTT
cdr3_aa: CASSLDRGREKLFF

v_call: TRBV30
j_call: TRBJ2-7
d_call: -
clone_size: -
cdr3_nt: TGTGCCTGGAGTCACTCCGTCCACGAGCAGTACTTC
cdr3_aa: CAWSHSVHEQYF

v_call: TRBV28
j_call: TRBJ2-7
d_call: -
clone_size: -
cdr3_nt: TGTGCCAGCAGTTTGGCAGGGGGGAGGCAGTACTTC
cdr3_aa: CASSLAGGRQYF

v_call: TRBV9
j_call: TRBJ2-3
d_call: TRBD2
clone_size: once
cdr3_nt: TGTGCCAGCAGCGCAACTAGCGGGAGTTACGGCACAGATACGCAGTATTTT
cdr3_aa: CASSATSGSYGTDTQYF

v_call: TRBV19
j_call: TRBJ2-5
d_call: -
clone_size: -
cdr3_nt: TGTGCCAGTAGTATGATGACTAGTCAAGAGACCCAGTACTTC
cdr3_aa: CASSMMTSQETQYF

v_call: TRBV28
j_call: TRBJ2-2
d_call: TRBD1
clone_size: -
cdr3_nt: TGTGCCAGTTACGGGACAGTCACCGGGGAGCTGTTTTTT
cdr3_aa: CASYGTVTGELFF

v_call: TRBV6-5
j_call: TRBJ2-5
d_call: -
clone_size: few
cdr3_nt: TGTGCCAGCAGTTACTCGAAACAGTTCCAGGAGACCCAGTACTTC
cdr3_aa: CASSYSKQFQETQYF

v_call: TRBV11-3
j_call: TRBJ2-7
d_call: TRBD1
clone_size: -
cdr3_nt: TGTGCCAGCAGCTTAGGACAGGGCTTGGGAGAGCAGTACTTC
cdr3_aa: CASSLGQGLGEQYF

v_call: TRBV28
j_call: TRBJ2-7
d_call: -
clone_size: -
cdr3_nt: TGTGCCAGCAGTTTAATCGGATCGGGCGAGCAGTACTTC
cdr3_aa: CASSLIGSGEQYF

v_call: TRBV7-2
j_call: TRBJ1-2
d_call: TRBD1
clone_size: -
cdr3_nt: TGTGCCAGCAGCTTAGTCGGGACAGGGGGCGCTAACTATGGCTACACCTTC
cdr3_aa: CASSLVGTGGANYGYTF

v_call: TRBV19
j_call: TRBJ2-1
d_call: TRBD2
clone_size: -
cdr3_nt: TGTGCCAGTAGTGGGGTGGAAGCGGGATACAATGAGCAGTTCTTC
cdr3_aa: CASSGVEAGYNEQFF

v_call: TRBV5-4
j_call: TRBJ2-5
d_call: TRBD2
clone_size: -
cdr3_nt: TGTGCCAGCACCTCCCCGGCTAGCGGGAGGGGGACCCAGTACTTC
cdr3_aa: CASTSPASGRGTQYF

v_call: TRBV5-4
j_call: TRBJ2-1
d_call: -
clone_size: -
cdr3_nt: TGTGCCTGGTACAGCGGTGAACACAATGAGCAGTTCTTC
cdr3_aa: CAWYSGEHNEQFF

v_call: TRBV5-6
j_call: TRBJ2-2
d_call: TRBD1
clone_size: once
cdr3_nt: TGTGCCAGCAGGACAGGGGTTGGGGAGCTGTTTTTT
cdr3_aa: CASRTGVGELFF

v_call: TRBV9
j_call: TRBJ1-3
d_call: -
clone_size: few
cdr3_nt: TGTGCCAGCGGGCCCCACTCTGGAAACACCATATATTTT
cdr3_aa: CASGPHSGNTIYF

v_call: TRBV7-2
j_call: TRBJ2-3
d_call: -
clone_size: -
cdr3_nt: TGTGCCAGCAGCTTGGCGGGACTCGATACGCAGTATTTT
cdr3_aa: CASSLAGLDTQYF

v_call: TRBV18
j_call: TRBJ1-2
d_call: TRBD1
clone_size: -
cdr3_nt: TGTGCCAGCTCACCACCGGACAGGGTCTATGGCTACACCTTC
cdr3_aa: CASSPPDRVYGYTF

v_call: TRBV11-1
j_call: TRBJ1-1
d_call: -
clone_size: -
cdr3_nt: TGTGCCAGCAGCCTATACGGGGGAAACACTGAAGCTTTCTTT
cdr3_aa: CASSLYGGNTEAFF

v_call: TRBV5-6
j_call: TRBJ2-2
d_call: TRBD2
clone_size: -
cdr3_nt: TGTGCCAGCAGCTTGGAGGCCAGGGAGGGCACCGGGGAGCTGTTTTTT
cdr3_aa: CASSLEAREGTGELFF

v_call: TRBV5-4
j_call: TRBJ1-6
d_call: TRBD1
clone_size: -
cdr3_nt: TGTGCCAGCAGCTTCCCGGGACAGGGGAATTCACCCCTCCACTTT
cdr3_aa: CASSFPGQGNSPLHF

v_call: TRBV7-9
j_call: TRBJ2-1
d_call: -
clone_size: -
cdr3_nt: TGTGCCAGCAGAGAGGGTTCCTACAATGAGCAGTTCTTC
cdr3_aa: CASREGSYNEQFF

v_call: TRBV11-3
j_call: TRBJ2-1
d_call: -
clone_size: few
cdr3_nt: TGTGCCAGCAGCCCGACAGGACTAGACCGCGAGCAGTTCTTC
cdr3_aa: CASSPTGLDREQFF

v_call: TRBV4-3
j_call: TRBJ1-6
d_call: -
clone_size: -
cdr3_nt: TGCGCCAGCAGCCAAGATTGGTGGCAGGGAAGGTACTCACCCCTCCACTTT
cdr3_aa: CASSQDWWQGRYSPLHF

v_call: TRBV28
j_call: TRBJ1-5
d_call: -
clone_size: -
cdr3_nt: TGTGCCAGCAGTCGAAGTAGGCCCCAGCATTTT
cdr3_aa: CASSRSRPQHF

v_call: TRBV29-1
j_call: TRBJ2-2
d_call: -
clone_size: once
cdr3_nt: TGCAGTACAACAGGGTACCTCGCCGGGGAGCTGTTTTTT
cdr3_aa: CSTTGYLAGELFF

v_call: TRBV28
j_call: TRBJ1-2
d_call: -
clone_size: -
cdr3_nt: TGTGCCAGCAGTTTAAGGGGGGGCTACACCTTC
cdr3_aa: CASSLRGGYTF

v_call: TRBV5-1
j_call: TRBJ1-2
d_call: -
clone_size: -
cdr3_nt: TGCGCCAGCAGTCGGGAGGGGGGCTTCTATGGCTACACCTTC
cdr3_aa: CASSREGGFYGYTF

v_call: TRBV28
j_call: TRBJ2-5
d_call: -
clone_size: once
cdr3_nt: TGTGCCAGCAGTTTATCTACTCCAGAGACCCAGTACTTC
cdr3_aa: CASSLSTPETQYF

v_call: TRBV11-2
j_call: TRBJ2-7
d_call: TRBD2
clone_size: -
cdr3_nt: TGTGCCAGCGGGGCTACAGCGGGAGTATACGAGCAGTACTTC
cdr3_aa: CASGATAGVYEQYF

v_call: TRBV6-5
j_call: TRBJ1-2
d_call: TRBD1
clone_size: -
cdr3_nt: TGTGCCAGCAGTTGGGGACAGGGACATGGCTACACCTTC
cdr3_aa: CASSWGQGHGYTF

v_call: TRBV6-4
j_call: TRBJ2-1
d_call: TRBD2
clone_size: -
cdr3_nt: TGTGCCAGCAGTGACTCGTCTAGCGGGAGGTGGCATGAGCAGTTCTTC
cdr3_aa: CASSDSSSGRWHEQFF

v_call: TRBV29-1
j_call: TRBJ2-1
d_call: TRBD1
clone_size: -
cdr3_nt: TGCAGCGTTGAGGGACAGGGGCAAATCTTC
cdr3_aa: CSVEGQGQIF

v_call: TRBV21-1
j_call: TRBJ2-5
d_call: -
clone_size: -
cdr3_nt: TGTGCCAGCATCTATACTGGGGGGAGAACTATTGAAGAGACCCAGTACTTC
cdr3_aa: CASIYTGGRTIEETQYF

v_call: TRBV10-3
j_call: TRBJ2-1
d_call: TRBD2
clone_size: -
cdr3_nt: TGTGCCATCAACTCTTTTAGCGGGGCCTCCTACAATGAGCAGTTCTTC
cdr3_aa: CAINSFSGASYNEQFF

v_call: TRBV14
j_call: TRBJ2-7
d_call: TRBD1
clone_size: -
cdr3_nt: TGTGCCAGCAGCCAAGTGGAGACAGGGGGCGAGCAGTACTTC
cdr3_aa: CASSQVETGGEQYF

v_call: TRBV6-5
j_call: TRBJ2-7
d_call: TRBD2
clone_size: -
cdr3_nt: TGTGCCAGCAGCCCGGGACTAGCGGGAAGGAACGAGCAGTACTTC
cdr3_aa: CASSPGLAGRNEQYF

v_call: TRBV15
j_call: TRBJ2-4
d_call: -
clone_size: -
cdr3_nt: TGTGCCACCAGCAGAGATCTCGACAGGCTAGCCAAAAACATTCAGTACTTC
cdr3_aa: CATSRDLDRLAKNIQYF

v_call: TRBV6-1
j_call: TRBJ1-3
d_call: -
clone_size: -
cdr3_nt: TGTACCAGCAGTGTCACAGGGTCGCACACCATATATTTT
cdr3_aa: CTSSVTGSHTIYF

v_call: TRBV10-3
j_call: TRBJ2-7
d_call: -
clone_size: once
cdr3_nt: TGTGCCATCAGCGCGACAGGCCCCTACGAGCAGTACTTC
cdr3_aa: CAISATGPYEQYF

v_call: TRBV5-1
j_call: TRBJ1-5
d_call: TRBD1
clone_size: -
cdr3_nt: TGCGCCAGCAGCTTGGATGGACAGGGAAGGCAGCCCCAGCATTTT
cdr3_aa: CASSLDGQGRQPQHF

v_call: TRBV6-5
j_call: TRBJ1-5
d_call: TRBD1
clone_size: few
cdr3_nt: TGTGCCAGCAGTCCAGGACAGGGTAATCAGCCCCAGCATTTT
cdr3_aa: CASSPGQGNQPQHF